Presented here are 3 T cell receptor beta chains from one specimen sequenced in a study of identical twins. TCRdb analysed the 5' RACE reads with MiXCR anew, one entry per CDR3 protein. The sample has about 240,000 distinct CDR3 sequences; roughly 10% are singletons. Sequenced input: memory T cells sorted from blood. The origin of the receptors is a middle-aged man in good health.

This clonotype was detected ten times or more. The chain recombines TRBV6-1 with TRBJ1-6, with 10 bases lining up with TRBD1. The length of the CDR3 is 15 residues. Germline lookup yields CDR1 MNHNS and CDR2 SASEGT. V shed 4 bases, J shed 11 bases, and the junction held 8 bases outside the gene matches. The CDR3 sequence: CASSVTGTGETPLHF. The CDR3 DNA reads TGTGCCAGCAGTGTCACCGGGACAGGGGAGACACCCCTCCACTTT.

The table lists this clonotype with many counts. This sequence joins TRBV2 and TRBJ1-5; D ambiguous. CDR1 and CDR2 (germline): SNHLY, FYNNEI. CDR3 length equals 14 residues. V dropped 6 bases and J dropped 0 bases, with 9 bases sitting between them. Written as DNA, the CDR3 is TGTGCCAGCAGAACAGACACTAGCAATCAGCCCCAGCATTTT. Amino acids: CASRTDTSNQPQHF.

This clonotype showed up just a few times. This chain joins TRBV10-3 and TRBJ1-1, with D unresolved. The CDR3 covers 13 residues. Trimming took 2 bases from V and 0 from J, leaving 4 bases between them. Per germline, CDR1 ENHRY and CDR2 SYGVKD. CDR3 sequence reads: CAISEGMNTEAFF. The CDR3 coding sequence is TGTGCCATCAGTGAGGGTATGAACACTGAAGCTTTCTTT.